These T cell receptor beta chains were read from a single sample in a study of immune characteristics of hereditary and idiopathic chronic pancreatitis. This table comes from immunoSEQ multiplex PCR, and its TCRdb copy is limited to in-frame clones, with some not included. Here the sample spans about 9,400 clones, around 79% being singletons. The sample comprised pancreas tissue with idiopathic chronic pancreatitis. The receptors originated from a human donor with chronic pancreatitis. Both conserved end residues are part of each CDR3. Each record gives: V gene, clone size, D gene, J gene, CDR3 DNA, CDR3 protein. D genes are given only for firm matches. Clone size is given for some rows only: seen once, a few or many times, or a class if the clone is expanded.

v_gene: TRBV3-1/TRBV3-2
abundance: .
d_gene: .
j_gene: TRBJ1-1
CDR3nt: TGTGCCAGCAGCGCAAACACAGGGAACACTGAAGCTTTCTTT
CDR3aa: CASSANTGNTEAFF

v_gene: TRBV2
abundance: .
d_gene: .
j_gene: TRBJ2-3
CDR3nt: TGTGCCAGCAGTGAAGAGAGGAGGGGAGATACGCAGTATTTT
CDR3aa: CASSEERRGDTQYF

v_gene: TRBV19
abundance: .
d_gene: TRBD1
j_gene: TRBJ1-1
CDR3nt: TGTGCCAGTAGGGACAGGCCGGGGCGAGCTTTCTTT
CDR3aa: CASRDRPGRAFF

v_gene: TRBV30
abundance: .
d_gene: .
j_gene: TRBJ2-5
CDR3nt: TGTGCCTGGAGTGACTCGGGTGGAGAGACCCAGTACTTC
CDR3aa: CAWSDSGGETQYF

v_gene: TRBV6-5
abundance: .
d_gene: .
j_gene: TRBJ1-1
CDR3nt: TGTGCCAGCAGGGGACAATTGAACACTGAAGCTTTCTTT
CDR3aa: CASRGQLNTEAFF

v_gene: TRBV6-5
abundance: .
d_gene: .
j_gene: TRBJ1-2
CDR3nt: TGTGCCAGCAGTTACTCATGGGGGGCTAGTAACTATGGCTACACCTTC
CDR3aa: CASSYSWGASNYGYTF

v_gene: TRBV29-1
abundance: .
d_gene: TRBD1
j_gene: TRBJ2-3
CDR3nt: TGCAGCGTTGCGTCAGGGGGAGATACGCAGTATTTT
CDR3aa: CSVASGGDTQYF

v_gene: TRBV19
abundance: once
d_gene: TRBD1
j_gene: TRBJ2-1
CDR3nt: TGTGCCAGTAGTATAGACAAGACAGGGGGCCTCTACAATGAGCAGTTCTTC
CDR3aa: CASSIDKTGGLYNEQFF

v_gene: TRBV19
abundance: .
d_gene: .
j_gene: TRBJ2-2
CDR3nt: TGTGCCAGTAACACCCAAGATCGAGCCACCGGGGAGCTGTTTTTT
CDR3aa: CASNTQDRATGELFF

v_gene: TRBV5-6
abundance: .
d_gene: TRBD1
j_gene: TRBJ1-1
CDR3nt: TGTGCCAGCAGCTTAACAGGGGGCGCGGGTTATGAAGCTTTCTTT
CDR3aa: CASSLTGGAGYEAFF

v_gene: TRBV2
abundance: .
d_gene: .
j_gene: TRBJ1-1
CDR3nt: TGTGCCAACCGATGGGGGCGTAACACTGAAGCTTTCTTT
CDR3aa: CANRWGRNTEAFF

v_gene: TRBV7-9
abundance: .
d_gene: .
j_gene: TRBJ1-5
CDR3nt: TGTGCCAGCAGCCGAAGTCCAGAGCAGCCCCAGCATTTT
CDR3aa: CASSRSPEQPQHF

v_gene: TRBV6-5
abundance: .
d_gene: TRBD1
j_gene: TRBJ2-3
CDR3nt: TGTGCCAGCAGTCCTACACAGGGGGTAGATACGCAGTATTTT
CDR3aa: CASSPTQGVDTQYF

v_gene: TRBV9
abundance: .
d_gene: TRBD2
j_gene: TRBJ2-5
CDR3nt: TGTGCCAGCAGCCTCTCGGGGAGCGGGGGGGAAGAGACCCAGTACTTC
CDR3aa: CASSLSGSGGEETQYF

v_gene: TRBV28
abundance: .
d_gene: .
j_gene: TRBJ1-4
CDR3nt: TGTGCCAGCAGACCCAGGGCAGGGGTTGAAAAACTGTTTTTT
CDR3aa: CASRPRAGVEKLFF

v_gene: TRBV7-6
abundance: .
d_gene: .
j_gene: TRBJ2-5
CDR3nt: TGTGCCAGCAGTCTAACCGCGGGGGCTCGGGAGACCCAGTACTTC
CDR3aa: CASSLTAGARETQYF

v_gene: TRBV5-1
abundance: .
d_gene: .
j_gene: TRBJ2-5
CDR3nt: TGCGCCAGCAGCGTACTAACGGGCCAAGAGACCCAGTACTTC
CDR3aa: CASSVLTGQETQYF

v_gene: TRBV6-5
abundance: .
d_gene: TRBD1
j_gene: TRBJ1-1
CDR3nt: TGTGCCAGCAGCACGGGACAGCAAAACACTGAAGCTTTCTTT
CDR3aa: CASSTGQQNTEAFF

v_gene: TRBV30
abundance: .
d_gene: TRBD2
j_gene: TRBJ2-4
CDR3nt: TGTGCCTGGAAACTAGCGGGGGGCCCGTTAAACATTCAGTACTTC
CDR3aa: CAWKLAGGPLNIQYF

v_gene: TRBV15
abundance: .
d_gene: TRBD1
j_gene: TRBJ2-3
CDR3nt: TGTGCCACCAGCAGAGACTGGGGACAGATCACAGATACGCAGTATTTT
CDR3aa: CATSRDWGQITDTQYF

v_gene: TRBV29-1
abundance: .
d_gene: .
j_gene: TRBJ1-2
CDR3nt: TGCAGCGCGACAGAGGGGGGTGGCTACACCTTC
CDR3aa: CSATEGGGYTF

v_gene: TRBV11-3
abundance: .
d_gene: .
j_gene: TRBJ2-4
CDR3nt: TGTGCCAGCAGCGAGGGGGGCTCGGCCAAAAACATTCAGTACTTC
CDR3aa: CASSEGGSAKNIQYF

v_gene: TRBV28
abundance: .
d_gene: .
j_gene: TRBJ2-1
CDR3nt: TGTGCCAGCAGTTTGACAGCGGACAGCTTTTACAATGAGCAGTTCTTC
CDR3aa: CASSLTADSFYNEQFF

v_gene: TRBV6-5
abundance: .
d_gene: TRBD1
j_gene: TRBJ2-2
CDR3nt: TGTGCCAGCAGGAGCACAGGGGACACCGGGGAGCTGTTTTTT
CDR3aa: CASRSTGDTGELFF

v_gene: TRBV28
abundance: .
d_gene: .
j_gene: TRBJ2-1
CDR3nt: TGTGCCAGCAGTTTATTAACAGGGAACGATGAGCAGTTCTTC
CDR3aa: CASSLLTGNDEQFF

v_gene: TRBV5-3
abundance: .
d_gene: TRBD1
j_gene: TRBJ1-4
CDR3nt: TGTGCCAGAAGCTTGGGACAGGGTGGTAGAGGGAATGAAAAACTGTTTTTT
CDR3aa: CARSLGQGGRGNEKLFF

v_gene: TRBV27
abundance: .
d_gene: .
j_gene: TRBJ1-3
CDR3nt: TGTGCCAGCAGAATGGACGGGACCTCTGGAAACACCATATATTTT
CDR3aa: CASRMDGTSGNTIYF

v_gene: TRBV9
abundance: .
d_gene: TRBD2
j_gene: TRBJ2-3
CDR3nt: TGTGCCAGCAGCGTAGGGTACGTGGGGGGGGATACGCAGTATTTT
CDR3aa: CASSVGYVGGDTQYF

v_gene: TRBV19
abundance: .
d_gene: TRBD2
j_gene: TRBJ2-3
CDR3nt: TGTGCCAGTAATCGGGGACTAGCGGGGGTCGGAGATACGCAGTATTTT
CDR3aa: CASNRGLAGVGDTQYF

v_gene: TRBV14
abundance: .
d_gene: TRBD1
j_gene: TRBJ1-3
CDR3nt: TGTGCCAGCAGACGAACAGGGGAGAGAAACACCATATATTTT
CDR3aa: CASRRTGERNTIYF

v_gene: TRBV5-8
abundance: .
d_gene: .
j_gene: TRBJ2-3
CDR3nt: TGTGCCAGCAGCTCGTGGGGCACAGATACGCAGTATTTT
CDR3aa: CASSSWGTDTQYF

v_gene: TRBV4-3
abundance: .
d_gene: .
j_gene: TRBJ2-1
CDR3nt: TGCGCCAGCAGCCAAGTTACCCCGGGCGGAATCTACAATGAGCAGTTCTTC
CDR3aa: CASSQVTPGGIYNEQFF

v_gene: TRBV6-5
abundance: .
d_gene: .
j_gene: TRBJ1-6
CDR3nt: TGTGCCAGCAGACGGGTGGACGAGGTTGGGAAGGCCCTCCACTTT
CDR3aa: CASRRVDEVGKALHF

v_gene: TRBV5-1
abundance: .
d_gene: TRBD2
j_gene: TRBJ2-1
CDR3nt: TGCGCCAGCAGCTTGGGTAGCGGGGGATACAATGAGCAGTTCTTC
CDR3aa: CASSLGSGGYNEQFF

v_gene: TRBV5-4
abundance: .
d_gene: .
j_gene: TRBJ1-2
CDR3nt: TGTGCCAGCAGCTTGACCGGCACAAACTATGGCTACACCTTC
CDR3aa: CASSLTGTNYGYTF

v_gene: TRBV3-1/TRBV3-2
abundance: .
d_gene: .
j_gene: TRBJ1-1
CDR3nt: TGTGCCAGCAGCCAATTTGAGGAATTCACTGAAGCTTTCTTT
CDR3aa: CASSQFEEFTEAFF

v_gene: TRBV6-2/TRBV6-3
abundance: .
d_gene: .
j_gene: TRBJ2-7
CDR3nt: TGTGCCAGCAGCCCGACAGGATTCTACGAGCAGTACTTC
CDR3aa: CASSPTGFYEQYF

v_gene: TRBV7-8
abundance: few
d_gene: .
j_gene: TRBJ2-5
CDR3nt: TGTGCCAGCAGCTTTGTGGGCCCAAATCCTCAAGAGACCCAGTACTTC
CDR3aa: CASSFVGPNPQETQYF

v_gene: TRBV6-2/TRBV6-3
abundance: .
d_gene: .
j_gene: TRBJ2-1
CDR3nt: TGTGCCAGCAGTTACCGTATGGGTGAGCAGTTCTTC
CDR3aa: CASSYRMGEQFF

v_gene: TRBV4-2
abundance: once
d_gene: TRBD1
j_gene: TRBJ2-7
CDR3nt: TGTGCCAGCAGCCAAGACTCGGGACAGGGGGCCTACGAGCAGTACTTC
CDR3aa: CASSQDSGQGAYEQYF

v_gene: TRBV3-1/TRBV3-2
abundance: .
d_gene: .
j_gene: TRBJ2-3
CDR3nt: TGTGCCAGCAGCCAAGATCGAGGCAGTCCTGAGGATACGCAGTATTTT
CDR3aa: CASSQDRGSPEDTQYF

v_gene: TRBV7-6
abundance: .
d_gene: .
j_gene: TRBJ1-5
CDR3nt: TGTGCCAGCAGCTTAGACGGGAATCAGCCCCAGCATTTT
CDR3aa: CASSLDGNQPQHF

v_gene: TRBV10-3
abundance: .
d_gene: .
j_gene: TRBJ2-2
CDR3nt: TGTGCCATCAGTGACAACCTCACCGGGGAGCTGTTTTTT
CDR3aa: CAISDNLTGELFF

v_gene: TRBV10-3
abundance: .
d_gene: .
j_gene: TRBJ1-2
CDR3nt: TGTGCCATCAGTGATGGGGAGCGTTATGGCTACACCTTC
CDR3aa: CAISDGERYGYTF

v_gene: TRBV6-2/TRBV6-3
abundance: .
d_gene: .
j_gene: TRBJ2-1
CDR3nt: TGTGCCAGCAGTTACTTGGACTACTCTACGCAGTTCTTC
CDR3aa: CASSYLDYSTQFF

v_gene: TRBV30
abundance: few
d_gene: .
j_gene: TRBJ1-2
CDR3nt: TGTGCCTGGAACAGGGATGTCGATGGCTACACCTTC
CDR3aa: CAWNRDVDGYTF

v_gene: TRBV7-2
abundance: .
d_gene: .
j_gene: TRBJ1-5
CDR3nt: TGTGCCAGCAGCTTCACAGGGACCTCCAATCAGCCCCAGCATTTT
CDR3aa: CASSFTGTSNQPQHF

v_gene: TRBV7-2
abundance: few
d_gene: .
j_gene: TRBJ1-1
CDR3nt: TGTGCCAGCAAAGATGGGGGGACTGAAGCTTTCTTT
CDR3aa: CASKDGGTEAFF

v_gene: TRBV3-1/TRBV3-2
abundance: few
d_gene: .
j_gene: TRBJ2-5
CDR3nt: TGTGCCAGCAGCCCTCTAGCGCAAGAGACCCAGTACTTC
CDR3aa: CASSPLAQETQYF